Presented here are 24 T cell receptor beta chains from one specimen sequenced in a study of T cells after yellow fever vaccination. TCRdb independently ran MiXCR on the 5' RACE reads; one entry per CDR3 protein. Of about 220,000 distinct CDR3 sequences listed, around 3.1% are singletons. The sample consisted of CD4+ T cells sorted from PBMCs, taken 10 days after the yellow fever booster vaccination. These receptors all come from a man aged 18 to 30 who received the YFV17D yellow fever vaccine.

The chain uses TRBV6-6 and TRBJ2-7; 8 bases match TRBD2. The CDR3 runs to 14 residues. The V and J ends lost 3 bases and 2 bases, in that order; junction bases with no gene match: 3. The germline CDR1 and CDR2 sequences are MNHNY and SVGAGI (reference sequence). CDR3 bases: TGTGCCAGCAGTTATCGCGGGGGGACCTACGAGCAGTACTTC. Amino acid sequence: CASSYRGGTYEQYF.

The chain is built from TRBV27 and TRBJ2-7; no reliable D call. CDR3 size: 15 residues. With 2 bases removed from V and 0 bases from J, the gap between germline ends came to 11 bases. Germline V gene lookup returns CDR1 MNHEY and CDR2 SMNVEV (reference sequence). CDR3 in amino acids: CASSLKPQSSYEQYF. The CDR3, as DNA: TGTGCCAGCAGTTTAAAACCGCAAAGCTCCTACGAGCAGTACTTC.

Many counts were recorded for this clonotype. The V and J genes are TRBV5-6 and TRBJ2-5; the D gene is possibly TRBD1 (5 bases). V was trimmed by 1 base and J by 5 bases, leaving 12 bases between them. Germline lookup yields CDR1 SGHDT and CDR2 YYEEEE. The CDR3 is 14 residues long. The CDR3 sequence: CASSLYQGRETQYF. DNA for the CDR3: TGTGCCAGCAGCTTGTACCAGGGAAGGGAGACCCAGTACTTC.

This clonotype was counted a few times. The chain combines TRBV20-1 with TRBJ2-1; D is perhaps TRBD1 or TRBD2 (6 bases each). The CDR3 sequence is 16 residues long. Germline loops: CDR1 DFQATT, CDR2 SNEGSKA (reference sequence). Trimming pared 0 bases from V and 3 bases from J, leaving 15 bases between. CDR3 sequence (DNA): TGCAGTGCTAGAGATCGACGGGGGCCAGACTACAATGAGCAGTTCTTC. It codes for CSARDRRGPDYNEQFF.

In its sample, this clonotype was seen many times. The chain recombines TRBV20-1 with TRBJ2-3; 8 bases are a match to TRBD2. The CDR3 sequence is 16 residues long. CDR1 and CDR2 (germline): DFQATT, SNEGSKA (reference sequence). V lost 3 bases to trimming and J lost 4 bases; unmatched junction nucleotides: 12. CDR3 amino acids: CSASGGASGSSDTQYF. DNA of the CDR3: TGCAGTGCTAGCGGTGGGGCTAGCGGGTCCTCAGATACGCAGTATTTT.

The chain is built from TRBV12-3 or TRBV12-4 and TRBJ2-1; D not resolved. Trimming took 5 bases from V and 6 from J, leaving 14 bases between them. The CDR3 extends over 14 amino acids. CDR3 in amino acids: CASSPLNPSNEQFF. The CDR3 nucleotides read TGTGCCAGCAGTCCACTTAACCCCTCCAATGAGCAGTTCTTC.

The J gene is TRBJ2-2, the V gene TRBV11-2; TRBD1 is a possible D gene (6 bases). The germline CDR1 and CDR2 sequences are SGHAT and FQNNGV. V gave up 5 bases and J gave up 3 bases, with 16 bases separating them. The CDR3 covers 16 residues. In DNA form, the CDR3 reads TGTGCCAGCAGCCGCTTGACAGGACGGCACACCGGGGAGCTGTTTTTT. Translation gives CASSRLTGRHTGELFF.

This clonotype was seen only a few times. This chain joins TRBV4-3 and TRBJ2-3, with a tentative D call TRBD2 (6 bases). The CDR3 contains 15 residues. Germline V CDR1 and CDR2: LGHNA, YSLEER. Trimming took 5 bases from V and 1 from J, leaving 13 bases between them. CDR3 residues: CASSLGGDGTDTQYF. The CDR3 DNA reads as TGCGCCAGCAGCTTGGGGGGAGACGGCACAGATACGCAGTATTTT.

This clonotype was counted many times. V and J are TRBV12-3 or TRBV12-4 and TRBJ1-3; D unclear. This CDR3 comprises 15 residues. The V and J ends lost 5 bases and 0 bases respectively, with 11 bases between them. CDR3 region: CASSARIFSGNTIYF. CDR3 sequence (DNA): TGTGCCAGCAGTGCCCGGATCTTCTCTGGAAACACCATATATTTT.

This clonotype occurred a few times. The genes are TRBV20-1 and TRBJ2-3; tentative D call: TRBD2 (7 bases). The CDR3 covers 14 residues. Germline lookup yields CDR1 DFQATT and CDR2 SNEGSKA (reference sequence). The germline V and J ends were trimmed by 8 bases and 0 bases, with 15 bases remaining between them. CDR3 protein: CSLYPGGSTDTQYF. As DNA, the CDR3 is TGCAGTTTATATCCGGGGGGCAGCACAGATACGCAGTATTTT.

This chain joins TRBV3-1 and TRBJ1-6; D remains ambiguous. Germline V CDR1 and CDR2: LGHDT, YNNKEL (reference sequence). The CDR3 is made up of 14 amino acids. V was cut by 3 bases and J by 8 bases, with 11 bases left in between. CDR3 bases: TGTGCCAGCAGCCAGCGTCTGCGGGATTCACCCCTCCACTTT. Translated, it gives CASSQRLRDSPLHF.

This clonotype was observed many times. The genes are TRBV7-8 and TRBJ2-7; tentatively, D is TRBD1 (6 bases). Germline V gene lookup returns CDR1 SGHVS and CDR2 FQNEAQ. V lost 5 bases to trimming and J lost 2 bases, with 10 bases between them. The CDR3 contains 13 residues. The CDR3 spells CASSQGTPYEQYV. CDR3 bases: TGTGCCAGCAGCCAAGGGACACCCTACGAGCAGTACGTC.

This clonotype was seen ten or more times. This chain uses TRBV18 with TRBJ2-5, with 8 bases fitting TRBD2. Losses at the gene ends were 0 bases for V and 5 bases for J; bases not matched to a gene: 2. Germline-derived CDR1 and CDR2 are KGHSH and LQKENI. The CDR3 length is 14 residues. The CDR3, as DNA: TGTGCCAGCTCACCACCCGGGACTAGGGAGACCCAGTACTTC. Protein product: CASSPPGTRETQYF. The entire variable domain, with the rest obtained from reference TRBV18 and TRBJ2-5, is as follows: NAGVMQNPRHLVRRRGQEARLRCSPMKGHSHVYWYRQLPEEGLKFMVYLQKENIIDESGMPKERFSAEFPKEGPSILRIQQVVRGDSAAYFCASSPPGTRETQYFGPGTRLLVL.

This clonotype was seen at least ten times. V is TRBV4-2 and J is TRBJ1-5, with D perhaps matching TRBD1 (5 bases). With 2 bases removed from V and 0 bases from J, the gap between germline ends came to 11 bases. This CDR3 is built from 16 residues. Germline V lookup: CDR1 LGHNA, CDR2 YNFKEQ. The CDR3 nucleotides are TGTGCCAGCAGCCAACAGGGAGGCCATAGCAATCAGCCCCAGCATTTT. This gives the protein CASSQQGGHSNQPQHF.

The V and J genes are TRBV7-9 and TRBJ1-6, with a possible D match to TRBD1 (6 bases). The germline V and J ends were trimmed by 4 bases and 5 bases, with 15 bases remaining between them. Germline CDR1 is SEHNR and CDR2 is FQNEAQ (reference sequence). The CDR3 runs to 16 residues. The CDR3 protein is CASSSWGGAHNSPLHF. CDR3 in DNA: TGTGCCAGCAGCTCCTGGGGGGGGGCGCATAATTCACCCCTCCACTTT.

This clonotype was seen ten or more times. The rearrangement uses TRBV4-3 and TRBJ2-5; D is uncertain. This CDR3 comprises 16 residues. The V gene's germline CDR1 is LGHNA and CDR2 YSLEER. V lost 1 base and J 1 base, leaving 13 bases between the germline ends. CDR3 in DNA: TGCGCCAGCAGCCAAGGGGCCCGTCCCGGCCAAGAGACCCAGTACTTC. It yields the protein CASSQGARPGQETQYF.

This chain joins TRBV19 and TRBJ2-5; TRBD2 agrees at 7 bases. The V gene end was trimmed by 5 bases and the J gene end by 6 bases; junction bases not matched to a gene: 15. Per germline, CDR1 LNHDA and CDR2 SQIVND (reference sequence). The CDR3 spans 16 residues. CDR3 loop: CASSHPRGGRIQTQYF. The CDR3 nucleotides are TGTGCCAGTAGTCACCCGAGGGGAGGGCGGATACAGACCCAGTACTTC.

The chain uses TRBV4-1 and TRBJ2-5, with 8 bases aligning to TRBD2. V shed 1 base and J 1 base; nucleotides not matched to a gene: 8. The CDR3 is 17 residues long. Germline lookup yields CDR1 MGHRA and CDR2 YSYEKL. CDR3 residues: CASSQGPGGAFQETQYF. The CDR3 DNA is TGCGCCAGCAGCCAAGGGCCGGGAGGGGCCTTCCAAGAGACCCAGTACTTC.

There are a few counts of this clonotype. The genes are TRBV25-1 and TRBJ2-7, with unresolved D. The CDR3 is 13 residues long. The germline CDR1 and CDR2 sequences are MGHDK and SYGVNS. V dropped 3 bases and J dropped 2 bases, with 8 bases sitting between them. The CDR3 coding sequence is TGTGCCAGCAGTGACACGGGTACCTACGAGCAGTACTTC. Protein: CASSDTGTYEQYF.

This chain uses TRBV20-1 with TRBJ2-7; no definite D call. V lost 3 bases and J lost 2, with 11 bases in between. Germline V CDR1 and CDR2: DFQATT, SNEGSKA (reference sequence). The CDR3 runs 13 residues. CDR3 bases: TGCAGTGCTAGTCCCCCACCTACCTACGAGCAGTACTTC. As protein: CSASPPPTYEQYF.

This clonotype was detected many times. The chain joins TRBV5-1 to TRBJ2-2; D remains ambiguous. The CDR3 has 16 residues. The germline CDR1 and CDR2 sequences are SGHRS and YFSETQ. The ends were cut back, 1 base at V and 2 bases at J, with 12 bases in the middle. The CDR3 DNA sequence: TGCGCCAGCAGCTTGATCCCCGCCCTCAACACCGGGGAGCTGTTTTTT. It yields the protein CASSLIPALNTGELFF. The whole variable domain, filled in from reference TRBV5-1 and TRBJ2-2, reads KAGVTQTPRYLIKTRGQQVTLSCSPISGHRSVSWYQQTPGQGLQFLFEYFSETQRNKGNFPGRFSGRQFSNSRSEMNVSTLELGDSALYLCASSLIPALNTGELFFGEGSRLTVL.

This clonotype turned up a few times. The V and J genes are TRBV7-9 and TRBJ1-6, with TRBD1 as a possible D gene (5 bases). Germline assignment: CDR1 SEHNR and CDR2 FQNEAQ (reference sequence). The CDR3 runs 17 residues. With 1 base removed from V and 6 bases from J, the gap between germline ends came to 16 bases. As DNA, the CDR3 is TGTGCCAGCAGCTTAGTCCCGGGGGGTGATCGTAATTCACCCCTCCACTTT. It is translated as CASSLVPGGDRNSPLHF.

This clonotype was picked up many times. This rearrangement joins TRBV7-3 to TRBJ2-1, with 7 bases aligning to TRBD1. Germline CDR1 reads SGHTA; CDR2 reads FQGTGA. This CDR3 region has 15 residues. V shed 4 bases and J 5 bases; nucleotides not matched to a gene: 8. CDR3 sequence (DNA): TGTGCCAGCAGCTCTCAGGGGGTCCCGAACAATGAGCAGTTCTTC. Protein sequence: CASSSQGVPNNEQFF.

This clonotype came up many times. V and J are TRBV12-3 or TRBV12-4 and TRBJ1-5; 7 nucleotides line up with TRBD1. The length of the CDR3 is 13 residues. Germline trimming cut 5 bases from V and 2 bases from J; bases unmatched to any gene: 0. CDR3: CASSGQGNQPQHF. For the CDR3, the DNA is TGTGCCAGCAGTGGACAGGGCAATCAGCCCCAGCATTTT.